Listed below are T cell receptor beta chains from one sample, sequenced in a study of shared clonotypes between healthy human individuals. Clones were read by immunoSEQ multiplex PCR, and TCRdb kept only the in-frame ones, dropping some. The sample includes approximately 740,000 clones, around 93% of them seen just once. The specimen sequenced was naive CD8+ T cells sorted from blood. These receptors all stem from a man between 25 and 39 years old in good health. Each CDR3 is given with its conserved first and last residue. A D gene is named only where the DNA matches it firmly. The size of a clone is reported for some rows only, either as once, few or many, or as a class for expanded clones.

V gene	clone size	J gene	D gene	CDR3 protein	CDR3 DNA
TRBV7-9	once	TRBJ2-1	TRBD1	CASSPPQGVAYNEQFF	TGTGCCAGCAGCCCACCCCAGGGGGTTGCCTACAATGAGCAGTTCTTC
TRBV14	.	TRBJ2-7	TRBD1	CASSPGDRVLWSSYEQYF	TGTGCCAGCAGCCCGGGGGACAGGGTGCTTTGGAGCTCCTACGAGCAGTACTTC
TRBV11-2	.	TRBJ1-2	.	CASSLAGGDNYGYTF	TGTGCCAGCAGTTTGGCTGGGGGGGATAACTATGGCTACACCTTC
TRBV15	.	TRBJ2-1	TRBD2	CATSRDRRLASKSGVGEQFF	TGTGCCACCAGCAGAGATCGGAGACTAGCGTCGAAAAGCGGGGTGGGTGAGCAGTTCTTC
TRBV27	.	TRBJ2-1	.	CASRNYNFPSSYNEQFF	TGTGCCAGCAGGAATTATAACTTTCCCAGCTCCTACAATGAGCAGTTCTTC
TRBV5-4	.	TRBJ2-2	.	CASSFGAVNTGELFF	TGTGCCAGCAGCTTTGGAGCGGTGAACACCGGGGAGCTGTTTTTT
TRBV7-8	.	TRBJ2-5	.	CASSRKYQETQYF	TGTGCCAGCAGCCGGAAGTACCAAGAGACCCAGTACTTC
TRBV29-1	.	TRBJ2-7	TRBD2	CSVARLAESYEQYF	TGCAGCGTTGCACGGCTAGCGGAGTCCTACGAGCAGTACTTC
TRBV5-1	.	TRBJ2-7	TRBD2	CASSPRPGLVTYEQYF	TGCGCCAGCAGCCCAAGACCGGGACTAGTAACCTACGAGCAGTACTTC
TRBV7-2	.	TRBJ1-2	.	CASSLRGNNYGYTF	TGTGCCAGCAGCTTAAGGGGCAATAACTATGGCTACACCTTC
TRBV6-5	.	TRBJ2-7	.	CASSGTPFYEQYF	TGTGCCAGCAGCGGGACCCCATTTTACGAGCAGTACTTC
TRBV12-5	.	TRBJ2-1	.	CASGETGSSYNEQFF	TGTGCTAGTGGTGAAACAGGGAGCTCCTACAATGAGCAGTTCTTC
TRBV28	.	TRBJ1-2	.	CASSFPSNYGYTF	TGTGCCAGCAGTTTTCCATCTAACTATGGCTACACCTTC
TRBV4-3	.	TRBJ1-1	.	CASGPTRGPAEAFF	TGCGCCAGCGGCCCTACAAGGGGTCCTGCTGAAGCTTTCTTT
TRBV5-4	.	TRBJ2-7	TRBD1	CASSGQGYEQYF	TGTGCCAGCAGCGGACAGGGATACGAGCAGTACTTC
TRBV4-3	.	TRBJ1-1	.	CASSQDPRLNSEAFF	TGCGCCAGCAGCCAAGATCCGCGGTTGAACTCTGAAGCTTTCTTT
TRBV6-6	once	TRBJ2-7	TRBD2	CASSYSGSGSKYEQYF	TGTGCCAGCAGTTACTCGGGAAGCGGGAGTAAATACGAGCAGTACTTC
TRBV5-1	.	TRBJ2-7	TRBD1	CASSVTGTATYEQYF	TGCGCCAGCAGCGTTACCGGGACAGCGACCTACGAGCAGTACTTC